Detailed here is one TCR beta chain. The data originate from a study of blood T cells in healthy people across ages. The use of a sample-barcoded 5' primer and a J-beta primer mix characterized a second PCR of about 7 to 12 cycles. Via MiXCR, TCRdb re-called the 5' RACE reads, giving one row per CDR3 protein. The table lists around 870,000 distinct CDR3 sequences, roughly 26% of them singletons. The CDR3 is 15 amino acids. CDR1 and CDR2 from the germline V gene are LNHDA and SQIVND (reference sequence). Between the trimmed V and J ends, which lost 4 bases and 4 bases, there was a span of 14 bases. The sequenced sample was blood. The sequence derives from a woman over 75 in good health. The chain is built from TRBV19 and TRBJ1-5, with D maybe TRBD1 (5 bases). The CDR3 coding sequence is TGTGCCAGTAGTAGAGGTCAGGGAAAAAATCAGCCCCAGCATTTT. Translating it yields CASSRGQGKNQPQHF. The variable domain in full, with the rest retrieved from reference TRBV19 and TRBJ1-5, is DGGITQSPKYLFRKEGQNVTLSCEQNLNHDAMYWYRQDPGQGLRLIYYSQIVNDFQKGDIAEGYSVSREKKESFPLTVTSAQKNPTAFYLCASSRGQGKNQPQHFGDGTRLSIL.